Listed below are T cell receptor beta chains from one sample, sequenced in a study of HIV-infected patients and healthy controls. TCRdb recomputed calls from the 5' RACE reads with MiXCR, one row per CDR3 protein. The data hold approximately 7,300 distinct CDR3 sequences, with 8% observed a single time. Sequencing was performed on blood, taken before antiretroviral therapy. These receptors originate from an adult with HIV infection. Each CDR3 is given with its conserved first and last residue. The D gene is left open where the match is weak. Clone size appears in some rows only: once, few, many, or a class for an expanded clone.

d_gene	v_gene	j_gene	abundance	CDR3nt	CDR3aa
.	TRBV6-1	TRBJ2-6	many	TGTGCCAGCAGTGAAGGGTCCTCTGGGGCCAACGTCCTGACTTTC	CASSEGSSGANVLTF
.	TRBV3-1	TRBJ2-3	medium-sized	TGTGCCAGCAGCCAAGTAGACGGGCGGGGACCAGATACGCAGTATTTT	CASSQVDGRGPDTQYF
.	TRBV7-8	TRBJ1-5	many	TGTGCCAGCAGCTTGACAGGAGGGAATCAGCCCCAGCATTTT	CASSLTGGNQPQHF
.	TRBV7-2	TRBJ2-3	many	TGTGCCAGCAGCGGTTACAGGGCAGATACGCAGTATTTT	CASSGYRADTQYF
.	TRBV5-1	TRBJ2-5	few	TGCGCCAGCAGCCTAGGTCCCGGGGCCCAAGAGACCCAGTACTTC	CASSLGPGAQETQYF
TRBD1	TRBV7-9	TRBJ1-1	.	TGTGCCAGCAGCTTAGCGCGGGACAGGTCGTCTGAAGCTTTCTTT	CASSLARDRSSEAFF
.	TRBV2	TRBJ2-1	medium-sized	TGTGCCAGCAGTACCGACACCAATGAGCAGTTCTTC	CASSTDTNEQFF
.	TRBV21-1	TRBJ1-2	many	TGTGCCAGCAGCATTCGACCCCGGGACAGGGGAATCGATTCGACTAACTATGGCTACACCTTC	CASSIRPRDRGIDSTNYGYTF
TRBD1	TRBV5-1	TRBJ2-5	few	TGCGCCAGCAGCTTGGAAGGGGACAGGATCCAAGAGACCCAGTACTTC	CASSLEGDRIQETQYF
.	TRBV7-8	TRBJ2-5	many	TGTGCCAGCAGCTTCCGACAGCTAGAGACCCAGTACTTC	CASSFRQLETQYF
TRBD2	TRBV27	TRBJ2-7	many	TGTGCCAGCAGTTTAAATGGGGGGGGACTATCCTACGAGCAGTACTTC	CASSLNGGGLSYEQYF
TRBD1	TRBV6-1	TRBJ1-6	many	TGTGCCAGCAGTGAATTCGTTGGTCAGGGGGTAAATTCACCCCTCCACTTT	CASSEFVGQGVNSPLHF
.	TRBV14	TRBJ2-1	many	TGTGCCAGCAGCCAATTCGCCAGGGTCTACAATGAGCAGTTCTTC	CASSQFARVYNEQFF
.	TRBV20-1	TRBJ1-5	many	TGCAGTGCTAACAGGGATAGCAATCAGCCCCAGCATTTT	CSANRDSNQPQHF
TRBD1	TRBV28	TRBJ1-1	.	TGTGCCAGCAGTATGGGTTACGTCGACAGGGTTCGTACTGAAGCTTTCTTT	CASSMGYVDRVRTEAFF
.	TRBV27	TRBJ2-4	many	TGTGCCAGCAGTTCAAGGGGTCAGGGGCCCAAAAACATTCAGTACTTC	CASSSRGQGPKNIQYF
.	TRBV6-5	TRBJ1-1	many	TGTGCCAGCAGTTACTCCCCGGGGTTGAACACTGAAGCTTTCTTT	CASSYSPGLNTEAFF
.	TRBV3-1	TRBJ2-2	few	TGTGCCAGCAGCCACCGATTTACCGGGGAGCTGTTTTTT	CASSHRFTGELFF
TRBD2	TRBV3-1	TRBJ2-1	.	TGTGCCAGCAGCCAACGGACCGGGGGGGCGTGGGAGCAGTTCTTC	CASSQRTGGAWEQFF
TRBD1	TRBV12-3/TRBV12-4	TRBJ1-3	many	TGTGCCAGCAGTTTTTACAGGGGGAACTCTCAAAGAAACACCATATATTTT	CASSFYRGNSQRNTIYF
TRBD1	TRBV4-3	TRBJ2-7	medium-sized	TGCGCCAGCAGCCAAGATTCGGGACAGGGGGGGGAGCAGTACTTC	CASSQDSGQGGEQYF
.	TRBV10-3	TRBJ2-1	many	TGTGCCATCAGTGAGGACGGAAGCTCCTACAATGAGCAGTTCTTC	CAISEDGSSYNEQFF
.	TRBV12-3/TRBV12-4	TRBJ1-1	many	TGTGCCAGCAGCCCAAGGGGGAATACGAACACTGAAGCTTTCTTT	CASSPRGNTNTEAFF
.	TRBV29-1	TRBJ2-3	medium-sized	TGCAGCGTCATCGGGGGAGCTGATACGCAGTATTTT	CSVIGGADTQYF
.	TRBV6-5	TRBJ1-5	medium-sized	TGTGCCAGCAGACCTAGGACGGAAGGGTACCAGCCCCAGCATTTT	CASRPRTEGYQPQHF
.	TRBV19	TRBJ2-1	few	TGTGCCAGTAGTATTACGGGAGAGGTGTACAATGAGCAGTTCTTC	CASSITGEVYNEQFF
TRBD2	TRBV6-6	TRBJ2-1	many	TGTGCCAGCAGCCAGCTTAGCGGGGCCTACAATGAGCAGTTCTTC	CASSQLSGAYNEQFF
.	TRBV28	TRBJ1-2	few	TGTGCCAGCAGTTTGTCGGGACATCAGAACTATGGCTACACCTTC	CASSLSGHQNYGYTF
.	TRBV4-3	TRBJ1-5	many	TGCGCCAGCAGCCAAGATTCAGGGGCTGATCAGCCCCAGCATTTT	CASSQDSGADQPQHF
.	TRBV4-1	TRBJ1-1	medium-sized	TGCGCCAGCAGCCAAGATTATGGGGGCGCGGACACTGAAGCTTTCTTT	CASSQDYGGADTEAFF
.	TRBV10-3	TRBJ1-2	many	TGTGCCATCACCCAGGGCAGCCACTATGGCTACACCTTC	CAITQGSHYGYTF
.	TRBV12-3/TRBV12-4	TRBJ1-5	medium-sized	TGTGCCAGCACCATTGGGAGTCATCAGCCCCAGCATTTT	CASTIGSHQPQHF
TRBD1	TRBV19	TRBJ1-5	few	TGTGCCAGTAGTATGACAGGGAAGGATCAGCCCCAGCATTTT	CASSMTGKDQPQHF
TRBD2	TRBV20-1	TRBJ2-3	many	TGCAGTGCTAGAGATCTAGGCGGGGGGGCTGATACGCAGTATTTT	CSARDLGGGADTQYF
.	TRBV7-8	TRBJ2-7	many	TGTGCCAGCAGCCCGACAGGGACACTAGCTCACGAGCAGTACTTC	CASSPTGTLAHEQYF
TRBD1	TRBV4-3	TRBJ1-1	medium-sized	TGCGCCAGCAGCCAAGATTGGACAGGGAAAACTGAAGCTTTCTTT	CASSQDWTGKTEAFF
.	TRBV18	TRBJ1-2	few	TGTGCCAGCTCTATCTTAGATGGCTACACCTTC	CASSILDGYTF
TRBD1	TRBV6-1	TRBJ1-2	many	TGTGCCAGCACAACAGGGGGCTCGGGTAACTATGGCTACACCTTC	CASTTGGSGNYGYTF
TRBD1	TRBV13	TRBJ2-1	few	TGTGCCAGCAGCCGAGGACAGGGTTTGAATGAGCAGTTCTTC	CASSRGQGLNEQFF
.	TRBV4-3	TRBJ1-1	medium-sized	TGCGCCAGCAGCCAAGATCTGGTCGAGGGGGGCGGGAACACTGAAGCTTTCTTT	CASSQDLVEGGGNTEAFF
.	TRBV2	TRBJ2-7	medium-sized	TGTGCCAGCAGTGAACCTAGAGTCGCGGCCTCCTACGAGCAGTACTTC	CASSEPRVAASYEQYF
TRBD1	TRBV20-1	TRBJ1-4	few	TGCAGTGCCCCCGGGACAGTACGAGAAAAACTGTTTTTT	CSAPGTVREKLFF
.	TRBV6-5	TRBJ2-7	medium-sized	TGTGCCAGCAGTTACTCGACGCCGTGGCGAAGGTCCTACGAGCAGTACTTC	CASSYSTPWRRSYEQYF